This T cell receptor (beta chain) was recorded in a study of Ad26.COV2.S vaccination and SARS-CoV-2 variants. Clones were read by immunoSEQ multiplex PCR, and TCRdb kept only the in-frame ones, dropping some. The sample has nearly 400,000 clones, 75% to 90% seen once. CDR3 length equals 13 residues. Unmatched junction bases numbered 7, after V lost 10 bases and J lost 2 bases. Germline CDR1 and CDR2: SNHLY and FYNNEI. Regarding treatment: roughly 20 received Ad26.COV2.S at low or high dose, single or two shots; about five received placebo; per-sample allocation not given. Specimens were obtained on day 63 following the first vaccine or placebo injection. An adult donor aged 18-55 years was enrolled in Boston.

This receptor was obtained from a person aged 18-65 years who received the Ad26.COV2.S COVID-19 vaccine or a placebo. J is TRBJ2-7 and V is TRBV2; TRBD1 matches 8 bases. Material: peripheral blood, obtained in a trial of Ad26.COV2.S vaccine versus placebo. In DNA form, the CDR3 reads TGTGCCACTGGGCAGGGGGCTACCTACGAGCAGTACTTC. Protein: CATGQGATYEQYF. Drawing the rest from reference TRBV2 and TRBJ2-7, the complete variable domain is EPEVTQTPSHQVTQMGQEVILRCVPISNHLYFYWYRQILGQKVEFLVSFYNNEISEKSEIFDDQFSVERPDGSNFTLKIRSTKLEDSAMYFCATGQGATYEQYFGPGTRLTVT.